This is a list of T cell receptor beta chains from one sample in a study of CD8+ T cells in alopecia areata. The protocol was immunoSEQ multiplex PCR, while the TCRdb copy is restricted to in-frame clones and leaves out a portion. The data contain roughly 100,000 clones, about 60% of them singletons. Sequenced here: CD8+ T cells sorted from blood, sampled at approximately week 61, from a patient treated with tofacitinib. The receptor source for this set is a human donor with alopecia areata. The CDR3 runs from the conserved cysteine through the conserved F or W. D genes are given only for firm matches. Size is omitted from some rows. Given values are once, few, many or a class for expanded clones.

>once|TRBJ2-7|TRBD2|TRBV29-1
CSVQTSGMGYEQYF
TGCAGCGTTCAGACTAGCGGGATGGGCTACGAGCAGTACTTC
>-|TRBJ1-2|TRBD1|TRBV19
CASSILPGTGGSWYGYTF
TGTGCCAGTAGTATCCTCCCCGGGACAGGGGGTTCGTGGTATGGCTACACCTTC
>few|TRBJ2-1|TRBD1|TRBV2
CASAPGQASYNEQFF
TGTGCCAGCGCACCGGGACAGGCTTCCTACAATGAGCAGTTCTTC
>few|TRBJ1-2|-|TRBV29-1
CSVPHRDIKNYGYTF
TGCAGCGTCCCTCACCGGGACATCAAAAACTATGGCTACACCTTC
>few|TRBJ2-1|-|TRBV9
CASSVGGSWNEQFF
TGTGCCAGCAGCGTAGGAGGGTCCTGGAATGAGCAGTTCTTC
>-|TRBJ2-1|TRBD1|TRBV27
CASSSRGRSSNEQFF
TGTGCCAGCAGTTCCAGGGGGCGTAGCAGCAATGAGCAGTTCTTC
>-|TRBJ1-1|TRBD1|TRBV7-6
CASSPDRAMNTEAFF
TGTGCCAGCAGCCCCGACAGGGCCATGAACACTGAAGCTTTCTTT
>few|TRBJ1-2|TRBD1|TRBV6-1
CASSERWTGANYGYTF
TGTGCCAGCAGTGAAAGGTGGACAGGAGCTAACTATGGCTACACCTTC
>-|TRBJ1-1|-|TRBV9
CASSAVRAFF
TGTGCCAGCAGCGCGGTTCGGGCTTTCTTT
>once|TRBJ2-7|-|TRBV6-5
CASGLGRDSYEQYF
TGTGCCAGCGGCTTAGGCAGGGACTCCTACGAGCAGTACTTC
>-|TRBJ2-7|-|TRBV5-6
CASSLGARLGGYEQYF
TGTGCCAGCAGCTTGGGGGCCAGGTTGGGTGGGTACGAGCAGTACTTC
>-|TRBJ1-2|-|TRBV7-9
CASSWYRKGYTF
TGTGCCAGCAGCTGGTACAGGAAAGGCTACACCTTC
>-|TRBJ2-5|TRBD1|TRBV7-9
CASSPRGQGSPETQYF
TGTGCCAGCAGCCCGAGGGGACAGGGAAGCCCGGAGACCCAGTACTTC
>few|TRBJ2-7|-|TRBV12-5
CASGWDFAEQYF
TGTGCTAGTGGTTGGGACTTTGCCGAGCAGTACTTC
>-|TRBJ2-5|-|TRBV2
CASSDGVTGTQYF
TGTGCCAGCAGTGATGGAGTCACGGGGACCCAGTACTTC
>once|TRBJ2-3|TRBD1|TRBV5-1
CASSLTGGGTDTQYF
TGCGCCAGCAGCCTAACAGGGGGTGGCACAGATACGCAGTATTTT
>few|TRBJ1-2|-|TRBV13
CASSFGGLNGYTF
TGTGCCAGCAGCTTCGGGGGGCTGAATGGCTACACCTTC